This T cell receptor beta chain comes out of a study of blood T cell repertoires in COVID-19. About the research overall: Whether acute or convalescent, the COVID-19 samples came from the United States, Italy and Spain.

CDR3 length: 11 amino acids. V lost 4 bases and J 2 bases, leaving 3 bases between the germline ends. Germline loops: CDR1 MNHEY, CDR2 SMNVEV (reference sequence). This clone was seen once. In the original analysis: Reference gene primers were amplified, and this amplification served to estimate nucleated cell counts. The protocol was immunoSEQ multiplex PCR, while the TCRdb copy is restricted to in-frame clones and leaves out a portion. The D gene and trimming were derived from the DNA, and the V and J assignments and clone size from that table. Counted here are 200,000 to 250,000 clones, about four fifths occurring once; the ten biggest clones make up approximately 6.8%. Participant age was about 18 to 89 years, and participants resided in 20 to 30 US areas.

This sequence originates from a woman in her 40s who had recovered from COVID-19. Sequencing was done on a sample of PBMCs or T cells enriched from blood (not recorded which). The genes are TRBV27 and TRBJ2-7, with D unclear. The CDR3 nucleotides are TGTGCCAGCAGTTCCGCCTACGAGCAGTACTTC. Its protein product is CASSSAYEQYF.